Sequencing of this T cell receptor (beta chain) was carried out in a study of vaccination and CD4 T cells after COVID-19. Treatment indicated: approximately 9-day PBMC culture with coronavirus spike peptide pools or control peptides (ViraFEST assay). These CD4+ T cells came from an unexposed donor, sampled before the COVID-19 pandemic (2011-2018). Comment on this clonotype: As yet, its antigen is unknown.

With V trimmed by 4 bases and J by 6 bases, 16 bases remained unmatched. CDR1 is SGHTA, CDR2 FQGNSA, per germline. This CDR3 comprises 17 residues. Cultured CD4+ T-cell DNA underwent Oncomine TCR Beta short-read sequencing. TCRdb reprocessed the PCR reads via MiXCR and lists one record per CDR3 protein. The sample yields about 2,600 distinct CDR3 sequences, roughly two fifths seen once. This clonotype was sampled from a human donor in good health. Sample: CD4+ T cells from blood, cultured in vitro. V and J are TRBV7-2 and TRBJ1-2, with 8 bases fitting TRBD1. The CDR3 DNA is TGTGCCAGCAGCTCTCGGGTGGGTACAGGGGGGACCCATGGCTACACCTTC. This encodes CASSSRVGTGGTHGYTF.